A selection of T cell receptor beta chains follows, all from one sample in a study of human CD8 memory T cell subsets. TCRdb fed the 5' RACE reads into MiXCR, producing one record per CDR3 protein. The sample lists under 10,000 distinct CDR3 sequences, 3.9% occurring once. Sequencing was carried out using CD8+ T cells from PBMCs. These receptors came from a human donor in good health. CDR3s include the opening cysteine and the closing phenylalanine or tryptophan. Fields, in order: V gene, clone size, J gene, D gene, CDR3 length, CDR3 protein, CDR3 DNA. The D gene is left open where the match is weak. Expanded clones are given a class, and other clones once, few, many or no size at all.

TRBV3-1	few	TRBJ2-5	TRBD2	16	CASSLSTGGVGETQYF	TGTGCCAGCAGCCTTTCTACGGGGGGGGTGGGAGAGACCCAGTACTTC
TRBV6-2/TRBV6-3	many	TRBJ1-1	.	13	CASSPSSSRTANF	TGTGCCAGCAGTCCTTCTTCCTCCCGAACGGCGAATTTT
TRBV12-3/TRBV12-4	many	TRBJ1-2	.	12	CASSMDSYGYTF	TGTGCCAGCAGCATGGACAGCTATGGCTACACCTTC
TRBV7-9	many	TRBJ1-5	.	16	CASSPLGGYANQPQHF	TGTGCCAGCAGCCCACTGGGGGGGTATGCCAATCAGCCCCAGCATTTT
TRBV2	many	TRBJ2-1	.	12	CASTGPNNEQFF	TGTGCCAGCACCGGACCCAATAATGAGCAGTTCTTC
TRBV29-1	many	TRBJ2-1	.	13	CSVEKPLYNEQFF	TGCAGCGTTGAGAAACCTCTTTACAATGAGCAGTTCTTC
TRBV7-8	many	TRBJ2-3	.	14	CASSRQPSTDTQYF	TGTGCCAGCAGCCGACAACCCAGCACAGATACGCAGTATTTT
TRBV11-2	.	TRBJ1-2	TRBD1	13	CASSLGTGSGYTF	TGTGCCAGCAGCTTAGGGACAGGCAGCGGCTACACCTTC
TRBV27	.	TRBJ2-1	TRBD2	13	CASSGSSGLFPFF	TGTGCCAGCAGTGGGTCTAGCGGGTTATTTCCGTTCTTC
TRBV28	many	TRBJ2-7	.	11	CASRRSYEQYF	TGTGCCAGCAGGAGGTCCTACGAGCAGTACTTC
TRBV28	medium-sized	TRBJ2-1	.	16	CASSLVLSALNNEQFF	TGTGCCAGCAGTTTAGTGCTATCGGCTTTGAACAATGAGCAGTTCTTC
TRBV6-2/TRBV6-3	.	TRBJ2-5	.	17	CAPPGPQMGYAKETQYF	TGTGCCCCCCCTGGCCCACAAATGGGGTACGCCAAAGAGACCCAGTACTTC
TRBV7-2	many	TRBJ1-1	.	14	CASSLAAGNTEAFF	TGTGCCAGCAGCTTAGCTGCGGGTAACACTGAAGCTTTCTTT
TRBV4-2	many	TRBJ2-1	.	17	CASSQDWARGPGDEQFF	TGTGCCAGCAGCCAAGACTGGGCTCGGGGCCCCGGTGATGAGCAGTTCTTC
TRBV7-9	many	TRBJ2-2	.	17	CASSAHGSIANTGELFF	TGTGCCAGCAGCGCCCACGGATCTATAGCGAACACCGGGGAGCTGTTTTTT
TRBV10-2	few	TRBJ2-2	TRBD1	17	CASSDPQTGVGTGELFF	TGCGCCAGCAGTGATCCCCAGACAGGGGTCGGAACCGGGGAGCTGTTTTTT
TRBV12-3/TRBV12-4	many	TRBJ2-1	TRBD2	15	CASTSGGGSYNEQFF	TGTGCCAGCACCTCGGGGGGTGGATCTTACAATGAGCAGTTCTTC
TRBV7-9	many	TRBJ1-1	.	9	CASSPGPTF	TGTGCCAGCAGCCCCGGACCGACTTTT
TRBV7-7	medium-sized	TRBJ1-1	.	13	CASSPQWGTEAFF	TGTGCCAGCAGCCCTCAATGGGGCACTGAAGCTTTCTTT
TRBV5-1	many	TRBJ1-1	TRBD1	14	CASSWTGGRGEAFF	TGCGCCAGCAGCTGGACAGGGGGCCGCGGTGAAGCTTTCTTT
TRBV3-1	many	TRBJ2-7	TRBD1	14	CASSPSGTGTEQYF	TGTGCCAGCAGCCCTTCCGGGACAGGGACCGAGCAGTACTTC
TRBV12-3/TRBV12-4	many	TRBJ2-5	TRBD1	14	CASSSGQGEETQYF	TGTGCCAGCAGTTCGGGACAGGGGGAGGAAACCCAGTACTTC
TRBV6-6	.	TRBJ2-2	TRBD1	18	CASSPLRGTGGNTGELFF	TGTGCCAGCAGTCCTCTTCGGGGGACAGGGGGCAACACCGGGGAGCTGTTTTTT
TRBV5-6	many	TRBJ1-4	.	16	CASSLVTGTSNEKLFF	TGTGCCAGCAGCTTGGTAACCGGGACCTCGAATGAAAAACTGTTTTTT
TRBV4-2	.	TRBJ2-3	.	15	CASSQEKSGADTQYF	TGTGCCAGCAGCCAAGAGAAAAGCGGTGCAGATACGCAGTATTTT
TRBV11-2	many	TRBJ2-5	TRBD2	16	CASSSFTAGVGETQYF	TGTGCCAGCAGCTCTTTCACAGCGGGGGTCGGGGAGACCCAGTACTTC
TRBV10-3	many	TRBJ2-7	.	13	CAISESRSNEQYF	TGTGCCATCAGTGAGTCGAGATCCAACGAGCAGTACTTC
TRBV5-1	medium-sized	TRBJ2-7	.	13	CASGEGLTYEQYF	TGCGCCAGCGGAGAAGGCCTTACCTACGAGCAGTACTTC
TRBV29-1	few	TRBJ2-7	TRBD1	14	CSVVGDRGSHEQYF	TGCAGCGTTGTGGGGGACAGGGGGTCCCACGAGCAGTACTTC
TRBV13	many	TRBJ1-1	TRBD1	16	CASSSKRTGPNTEAFF	TGTGCCAGCAGCTCAAAGCGGACAGGACCGAACACTGAAGCTTTCTTT
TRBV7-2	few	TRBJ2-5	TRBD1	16	CASSLVGTGGAETQYF	TGTGCCAGCAGCTTAGTTGGGACAGGGGGCGCGGAGACCCAGTACTTC
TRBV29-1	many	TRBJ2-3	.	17	CSVTLGEVWSPTDTQYF	TGCAGCGTCACGCTGGGGGAGGTATGGAGCCCCACAGATACGCAGTATTTT
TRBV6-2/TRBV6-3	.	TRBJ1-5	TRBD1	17	CASSSGTDLYSNQPQHF	TGTGCCAGCAGTTCCGGGACAGACCTTTATAGCAATCAGCCCCAGCATTTT
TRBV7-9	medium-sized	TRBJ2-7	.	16	CASSTSFGTWNDEQYF	TGTGCCAGCAGCACCAGTTTCGGGACTTGGAACGACGAGCAGTACTTC
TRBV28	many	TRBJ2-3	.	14	CAVLGLLGTDTQYF	TGCGCAGTACTGGGGCTTCTCGGCACAGATACGCAGTATTTT
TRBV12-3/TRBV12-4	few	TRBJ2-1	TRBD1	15	CASSYNRGPYNEQFF	TGTGCCAGCAGTTACAACAGGGGGCCCTACAATGAGCAGTTCTTC
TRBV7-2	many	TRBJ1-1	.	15	CASSLAPQPKGEAFF	TGTGCCAGCAGCTTAGCGCCCCAACCAAAGGGTGAAGCTTTCTTT
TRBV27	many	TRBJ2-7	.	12	CASSSGGLEQYF	TGTGCCAGCAGTTCAGGAGGCCTCGAGCAGTACTTC
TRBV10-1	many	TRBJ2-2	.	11	CASSRQGELFF	TGCGCCAGCAGTAGACAAGGCGAGCTGTTTTTT
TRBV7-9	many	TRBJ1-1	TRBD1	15	CASKFSGTAITEAFF	TGTGCCAGCAAATTTTCCGGGACAGCGATCACTGAAGCTTTCTTT
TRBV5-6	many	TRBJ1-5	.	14	CASSPRGEGQPQHF	TGTGCCAGCAGCCCCCGGGGGGAGGGGCAGCCCCAGCATTTT